This TCR beta chain was identified during a study of T-cell reconstitution after alpha-beta-depleted transplantation in children. It was with unique molecular identifiers that the TCRbeta library was prepared. A single record per CDR3 protein comes from TCRdb applying MiXCR to the PCR reads. This sample has a few hundred thousand distinct CDR3 sequences; roughly 13% occur once, and the top ten carry roughly 2.3%. This clonotype was seen more than once but under ten times. The antigen remains unidentified. Germline-derived CDR1 and CDR2 are SGDLS and YYNGEE. The CDR3 has 16 residues. V lost 4 bases, J lost 3 bases, and 12 bases stayed unmatched. Study results and caveats: Alpha-beta T cells present about two months after transplant were reported to originate from several hundred expanded graft clones.

The source material was PBMCs, mostly from graft donor cells, sampled 360 days after TCRalphabeta/CD19-depleted stem cell transplant. The rearrangement uses TRBV9 and TRBJ2-7; 8 bases map to TRBD2. This sequence originates from a male patient younger than 18 who had a stem cell transplant for acute myeloid leukemia, so the T cells may come from the graft donor. CDR3 amino acids: CASSRLPGLVGYEQYF. In DNA form, the CDR3 reads TGTGCCAGCAGCCGACTTCCGGGACTAGTGGGCTACGAGCAGTACTTC.